This TCR beta chain was found in a study of T cell responses to AZD1222 COVID-19 vaccine. Findings and limits, study-wide: Spike was spanned by vaccine-associated CD4 TCRs, with dominance at 160-218 and 743-854. Repertoires were collected only later (after the peak T cell response had occurred). The breadth and depth of Spike-specific TCRs increased once two AZD1222 doses had been given. A mostly white British donor set with more females was recruited, and clonal diversity was possibly underestimated.

In the case of this clone: Antigen: not known.

This CDR3 region has 14 residues. The V end lost 3 bases, the J end lost 7 bases, and 13 bases lay between the germline ends. Germline V gives CDR1 MDHEN, CDR2 SYDVKM. Libraries were prepared by immunoSEQ multiplex PCR; TCRdb keeps only in-frame clonotypes and omits some of them. In the table there are roughly 200,000 clones, around 94% of which are singletons. The chain combines TRBV28 with TRBJ1-5; TRBD1 is a possible D gene (6 bases). The sequenced sample was peripheral blood, obtained 28 days after the second dose of the MenACWY control vaccine. The origin of this receptor is an adult who received the MenACWY meningococcal vaccine as a control. The DNA of the CDR3 is TGTGCCAGCAGTTTCAGGGGAAGGAACCAGCCCCAGCATTTT. The encoded protein is CASSFRGRNQPQHF.